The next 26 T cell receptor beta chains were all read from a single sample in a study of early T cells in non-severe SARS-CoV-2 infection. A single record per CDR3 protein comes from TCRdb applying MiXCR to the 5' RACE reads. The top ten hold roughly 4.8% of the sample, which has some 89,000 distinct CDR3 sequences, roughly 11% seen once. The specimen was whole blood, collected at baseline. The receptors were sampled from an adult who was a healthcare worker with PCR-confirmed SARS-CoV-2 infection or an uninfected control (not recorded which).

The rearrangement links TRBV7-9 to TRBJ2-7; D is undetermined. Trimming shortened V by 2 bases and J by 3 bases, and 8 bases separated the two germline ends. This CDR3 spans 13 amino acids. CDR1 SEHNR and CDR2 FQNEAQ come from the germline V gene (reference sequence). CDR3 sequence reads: CASSLTESYEQYF. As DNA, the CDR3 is TGTGCCAGCAGCTTAACTGAGAGCTACGAGCAGTACTTC.

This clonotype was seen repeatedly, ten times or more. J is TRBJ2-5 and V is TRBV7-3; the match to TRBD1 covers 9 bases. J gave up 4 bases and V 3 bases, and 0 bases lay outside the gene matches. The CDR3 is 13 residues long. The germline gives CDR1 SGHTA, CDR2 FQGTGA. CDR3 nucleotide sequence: TGTGCCAGCAGCTTGGGACAGGGAGAGACCCAGTACTTC. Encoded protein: CASSLGQGETQYF. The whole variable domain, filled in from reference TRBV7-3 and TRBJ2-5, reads GAGVSQTPSNKVTEKGKYVELRCDPISGHTALYWYRQSLGQGPEFLIYFQGTGAADDSGLPNDRFFAVRPEGSVSTLKIQRTERGDSAVYLCASSLGQGETQYFGPGTRLLVL.

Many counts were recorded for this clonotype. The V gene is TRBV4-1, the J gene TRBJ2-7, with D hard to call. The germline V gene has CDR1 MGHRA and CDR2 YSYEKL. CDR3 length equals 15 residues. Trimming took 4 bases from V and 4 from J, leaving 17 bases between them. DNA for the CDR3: TGCGCCAGCAGCCGAGGACCGAATGGGAATTACGAGCAGTACTTC. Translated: CASSRGPNGNYEQYF.

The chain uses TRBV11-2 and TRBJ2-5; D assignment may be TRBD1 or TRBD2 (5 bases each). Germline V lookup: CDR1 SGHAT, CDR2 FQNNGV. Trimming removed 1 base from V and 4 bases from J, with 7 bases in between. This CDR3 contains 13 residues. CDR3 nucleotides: TGTGCCAGCAGCTTAGGGGGGATAGAGACCCAGTACTTC. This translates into CASSLGGIETQYF.

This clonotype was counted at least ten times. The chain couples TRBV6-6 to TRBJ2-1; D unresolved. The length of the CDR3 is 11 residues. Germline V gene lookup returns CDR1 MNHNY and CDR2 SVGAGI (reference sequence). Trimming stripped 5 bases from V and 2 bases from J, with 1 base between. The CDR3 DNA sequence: TGTGCCAGCAGTGCCTACAATGAGCAGTTCTTC. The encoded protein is CASSAYNEQFF.

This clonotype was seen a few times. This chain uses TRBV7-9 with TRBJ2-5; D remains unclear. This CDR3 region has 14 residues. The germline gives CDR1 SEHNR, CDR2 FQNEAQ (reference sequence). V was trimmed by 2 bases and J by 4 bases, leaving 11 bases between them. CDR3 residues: CASSLSTGRETQYF. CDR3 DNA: TGTGCCAGCAGCTTATCTACCGGGCGAGAGACCCAGTACTTC.

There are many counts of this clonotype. The CDR3 here is CSVEGLDGYTF. The CDR3 bases are TGCAGCGTTGAGGGGTTGGATGGCTACACCTTC. V gene TRBV29-1 combines with J gene TRBJ1-2; no reliable D call. The CDR3 loop spans 11 amino acids. The V end lost 3 bases, the J end lost 6 bases, and 8 bases lay between the germline ends. Germline V gives CDR1 SQVTM, CDR2 ANQGSEA.

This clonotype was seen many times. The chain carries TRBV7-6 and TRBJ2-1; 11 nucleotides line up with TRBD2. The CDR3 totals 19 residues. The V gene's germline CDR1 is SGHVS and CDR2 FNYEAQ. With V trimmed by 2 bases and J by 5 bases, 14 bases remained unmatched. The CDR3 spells CASSLRTSGSILLHNEQFF. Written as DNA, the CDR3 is TGTGCCAGCAGCTTACGTACTAGCGGGAGTATTCTACTACACAATGAGCAGTTCTTC.

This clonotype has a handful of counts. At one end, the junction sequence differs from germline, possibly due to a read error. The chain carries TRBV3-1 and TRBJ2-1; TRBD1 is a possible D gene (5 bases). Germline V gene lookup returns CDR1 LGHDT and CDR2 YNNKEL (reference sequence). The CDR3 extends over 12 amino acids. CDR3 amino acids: CASSQATQGQFF. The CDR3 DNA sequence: TGCGCCAGCAGCCAAGCGACTCAGGGGCAGTTCTTC.

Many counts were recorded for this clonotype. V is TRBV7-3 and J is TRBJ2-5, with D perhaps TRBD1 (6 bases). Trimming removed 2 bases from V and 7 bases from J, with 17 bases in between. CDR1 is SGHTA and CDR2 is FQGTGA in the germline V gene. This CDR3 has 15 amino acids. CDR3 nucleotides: TGTGCCAGCAGCTTAGGGCCAGGGGATTTGGTGACCCAGTACTTC. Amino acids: CASSLGPGDLVTQYF. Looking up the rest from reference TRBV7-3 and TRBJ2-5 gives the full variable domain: GAGVSQTPSNKVTEKGKYVELRCDPISGHTALYWYRQSLGQGPEFLIYFQGTGAADDSGLPNDRFFAVRPEGSVSTLKIQRTERGDSAVYLCASSLGPGDLVTQYFGPGTRLLVL.

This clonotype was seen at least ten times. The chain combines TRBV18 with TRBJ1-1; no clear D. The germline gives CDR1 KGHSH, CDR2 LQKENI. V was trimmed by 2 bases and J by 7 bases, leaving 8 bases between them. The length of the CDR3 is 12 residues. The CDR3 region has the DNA TGTGCCAGCTCACCAACGGGAATTGAAGCTTTCTTT. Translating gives CASSPTGIEAFF.

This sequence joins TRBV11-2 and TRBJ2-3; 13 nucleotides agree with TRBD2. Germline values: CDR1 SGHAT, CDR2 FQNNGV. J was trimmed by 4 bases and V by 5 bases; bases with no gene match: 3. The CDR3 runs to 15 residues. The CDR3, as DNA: TGTGCCAGCAGCCCACTAGCGGGAGGGGCAGATACGCAGTATTTT. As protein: CASSPLAGGADTQYF. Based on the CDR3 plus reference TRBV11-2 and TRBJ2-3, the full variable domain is EAGVAQSPRYKIIEKRQSVAFWCNPISGHATLYWYQQILGQGPKLLIQFQNNGVVDDSQLPKDRFSAERLKGVDSTLKIQPAKLEDSAVYLCASSPLAGGADTQYFGPGTRLTVL.

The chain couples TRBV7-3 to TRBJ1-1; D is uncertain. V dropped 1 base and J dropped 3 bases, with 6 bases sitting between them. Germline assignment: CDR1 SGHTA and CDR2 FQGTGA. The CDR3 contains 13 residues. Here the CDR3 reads CASSLSGYTEAFF. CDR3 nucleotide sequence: TGTGCCAGCAGCTTAAGCGGGTACACTGAAGCTTTCTTT.

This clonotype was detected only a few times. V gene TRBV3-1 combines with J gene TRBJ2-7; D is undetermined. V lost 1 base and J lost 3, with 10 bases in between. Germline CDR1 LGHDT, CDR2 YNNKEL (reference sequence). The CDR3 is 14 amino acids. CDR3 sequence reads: CASSQGQAYYEQYF. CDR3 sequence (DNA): TGTGCCAGCAGCCAAGGCCAGGCATACTACGAGCAGTACTTC.

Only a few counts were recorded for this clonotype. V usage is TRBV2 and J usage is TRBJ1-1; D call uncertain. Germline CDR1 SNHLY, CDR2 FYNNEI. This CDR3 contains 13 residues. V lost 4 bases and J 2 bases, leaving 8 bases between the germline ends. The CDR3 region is CASSVRVNTEAFF. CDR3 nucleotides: TGTGCCAGCAGTGTAAGGGTTAACACTGAAGCTTTCTTT.

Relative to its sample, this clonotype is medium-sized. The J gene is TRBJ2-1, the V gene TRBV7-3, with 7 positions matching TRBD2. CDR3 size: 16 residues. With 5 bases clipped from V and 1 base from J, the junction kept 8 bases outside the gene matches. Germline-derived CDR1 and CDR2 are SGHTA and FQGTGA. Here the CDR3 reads CASSPDGRKSYNEQFF. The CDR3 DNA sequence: TGTGCCAGCAGCCCAGACGGGAGGAAGTCCTACAATGAGCAGTTCTTC.

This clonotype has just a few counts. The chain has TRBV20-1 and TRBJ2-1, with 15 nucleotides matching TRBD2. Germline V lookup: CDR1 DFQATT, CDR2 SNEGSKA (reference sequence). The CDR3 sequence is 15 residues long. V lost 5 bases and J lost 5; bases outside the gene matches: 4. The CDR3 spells CSAPGLAGGHNEQFF. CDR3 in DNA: TGCAGTGCTCCGGGACTAGCGGGAGGACACAATGAGCAGTTCTTC.

CDR3 in DNA: TGTGCCAGCACCAGGAGGGGATACAGCTACGAGCAGTACTTC. The encoded protein is CASTRRGYSYEQYF. The chain couples TRBV2 to TRBJ2-7, with D perhaps TRBD2 (6 bases). The CDR3 runs 14 residues. Germline CDR1 is SNHLY and CDR2 is FYNNEI. With 7 bases removed from V and 3 bases from J, the gap between germline ends came to 16 bases. Supplemented by reference TRBV2 and TRBJ2-7, the full variable domain reads EPEVTQTPSHQVTQMGQEVILRCVPISNHLYFYWYRQILGQKVEFLVSFYNNEISEKSEIFDDQFSVERPDGSNFTLKIRSTKLEDSAMYFCASTRRGYSYEQYFGPGTRLTVT.

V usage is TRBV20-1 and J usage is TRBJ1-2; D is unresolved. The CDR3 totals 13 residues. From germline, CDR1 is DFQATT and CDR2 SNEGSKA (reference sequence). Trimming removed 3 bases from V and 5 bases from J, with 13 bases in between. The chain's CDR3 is CSASRDVGYGYTF. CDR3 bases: TGCAGTGCTAGTAGGGATGTGGGATATGGCTACACCTTC.

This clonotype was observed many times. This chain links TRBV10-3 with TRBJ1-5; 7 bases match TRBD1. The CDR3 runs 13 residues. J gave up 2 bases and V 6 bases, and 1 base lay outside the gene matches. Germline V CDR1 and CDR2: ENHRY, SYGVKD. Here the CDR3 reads CAISGQGNQPQHF. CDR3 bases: TGTGCCATCAGCGGACAGGGCAATCAGCCCCAGCATTTT.

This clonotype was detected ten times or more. The CDR3 DNA reads as TGCAGTGCTAGAGCCGAGAGGTTGGGCGGCTACACCTTC. It is translated as CSARAERLGGYTF. This chain joins TRBV20-1 and TRBJ1-2; D is uncertain. Germline V gene sequence: CDR1 DFQATT, CDR2 SNEGSKA (reference sequence). The CDR3 loop spans 13 amino acids. V was shortened by 1 base and J by 8 bases, with 14 bases between the two germline ends.

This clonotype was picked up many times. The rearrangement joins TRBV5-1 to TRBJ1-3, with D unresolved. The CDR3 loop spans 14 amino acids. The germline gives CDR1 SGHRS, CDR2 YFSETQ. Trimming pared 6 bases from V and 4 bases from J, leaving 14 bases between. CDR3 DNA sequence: TGCGCCAGCACGACGGGAGGTGCCGGAAACACCATATATTTT. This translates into CASTTGGAGNTIYF.

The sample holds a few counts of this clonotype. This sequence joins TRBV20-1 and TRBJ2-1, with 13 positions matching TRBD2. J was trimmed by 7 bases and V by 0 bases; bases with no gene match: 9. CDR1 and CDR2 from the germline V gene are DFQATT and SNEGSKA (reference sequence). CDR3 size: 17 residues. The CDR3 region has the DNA TGCAGTGCTAGAGATCTATGGACTAGCGGGAGTATAAATGAGCAGTTCTTC. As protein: CSARDLWTSGSINEQFF.

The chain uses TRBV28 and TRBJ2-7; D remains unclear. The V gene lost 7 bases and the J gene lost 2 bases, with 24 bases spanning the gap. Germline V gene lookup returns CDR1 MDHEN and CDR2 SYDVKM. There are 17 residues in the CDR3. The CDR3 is CASTTETWDSQPYEQYF. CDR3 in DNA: TGTGCCAGCACCACCGAGACATGGGATTCCCAGCCCTACGAGCAGTACTTC. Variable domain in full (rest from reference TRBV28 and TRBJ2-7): DVKVTQSSRYLVKRTGEKVFLECVQDMDHENMFWYRQDPGLGLRLIYFSYDVKMKEKGDIPEGYSVSREKKERFSLILESASTNQTSMYLCASTTETWDSQPYEQYFGPGTRLTVT.

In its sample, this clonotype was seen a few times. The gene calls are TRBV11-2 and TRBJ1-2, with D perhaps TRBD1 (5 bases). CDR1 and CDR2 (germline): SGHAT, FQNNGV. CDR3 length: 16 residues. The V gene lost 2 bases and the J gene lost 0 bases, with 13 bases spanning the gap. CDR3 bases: TGTGCCAGCAGCTTATTTTCTAGACAGCCTAACTATGGCTACACCTTC. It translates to CASSLFSRQPNYGYTF.

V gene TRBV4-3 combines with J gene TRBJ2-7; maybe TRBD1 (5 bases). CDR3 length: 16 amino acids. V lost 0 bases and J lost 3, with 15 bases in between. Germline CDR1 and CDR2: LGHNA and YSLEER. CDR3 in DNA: TGCGCCAGCAGCCAAGATACGGCAGGGAAGAACTACGAGCAGTACTTC. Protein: CASSQDTAGKNYEQYF.